Below, 9 T cell receptor beta chains from the same sample are listed, as sequenced in a study of OX40 agonist ivuxolimab in advanced cancers. Using immunoSEQ multiplex PCR, the repertoire was profiled, and TCRdb retains in-frame clones only, with some absent. The sample carries around 70,000 clones, approximately 81% recorded once. The sample consisted of CD4+ or CD8+ T cells sorted from blood, taken in a trial of the OX40 agonist ivuxolimab. The receptors come from an adult with an advanced solid tumor such as melanoma, head and neck, liver or kidney cancer.

This clone has only a few counts. The chain recombines TRBV2 with TRBJ1-6, with 7 bases identical to TRBD1. The CDR3 is made up of 13 amino acids. Per germline, CDR1 SNHLY and CDR2 FYNNEI. The V segment lost 9 bases and the J segment 7 bases; nucleotides outside the gene matches: 6. Written as DNA, the CDR3 is TGTGCCAGGGCCGGGACAGCGAATTCACCCCTCCACTTT. Translating it yields CARAGTANSPLHF.

The chain employs TRBV9 and TRBJ2-1; TRBD1 is a possible D gene (5 bases). Trimming took 0 bases from V and 7 from J, leaving 8 bases between them. The CDR3 has 13 residues. CDR1 and CDR2 from the germline V gene are SGDLS and YYNGEE. The CDR3 here is CASSVEQGNEQFF. In DNA form, the CDR3 reads TGTGCCAGCAGCGTAGAGCAGGGAAATGAGCAGTTCTTC.

The chain links TRBV11-3 to TRBJ1-2; D is unresolved. The CDR3 has 16 residues. Trimming pared 1 base from V and 1 base from J, leaving 13 bases between. Germline V CDR1 and CDR2: SGHNT, YENEEA. CDR3 nucleotides: TGTGCCAGCAGCTTAGGAGGCCCCGACGTTAACTATGGCTACACCTTC. It specifies CASSLGGPDVNYGYTF.

The chain is built from TRBV5-4 and TRBJ2-3, with TRBD2 matching 11 bases. Losses at the gene ends were 2 bases for V and 1 base for J; bases not matched to a gene: 6. The CDR3 length is 17 residues. Germline V gene data show CDR1 as SGHNT and CDR2 as YYREEE (reference sequence). The CDR3: CASSFYPTSGGTDTQYF. Written as DNA, the CDR3 is TGTGCCAGCAGCTTTTACCCGACTAGCGGGGGCACAGATACGCAGTATTTT.

The rearrangement joins TRBV27 to TRBJ2-7; 9 bases map to TRBD1. Germline loops: CDR1 MNHEY, CDR2 SMNVEV (reference sequence). The CDR3 totals 12 residues. The trim removed 7 bases at V and 7 bases at J, leaving 5 bases unmatched. The CDR3 loop reads CASKDRGREQYF. The CDR3 region has the DNA TGTGCCAGCAAGGACAGGGGCCGGGAGCAGTACTTC.

The V and J genes are TRBV19 and TRBJ2-5; 8 nucleotides line up with TRBD2. The junction had 10 bases not matched to a gene; V was cut back by 2 bases and J by 5 bases. The germline gives CDR1 LNHDA, CDR2 SQIVND (reference sequence). The CDR3 has 16 amino acids. In DNA, the CDR3 is TGTGCCAGTAGTATACCCATGAGCGGGGGAAGGGAGACCCAGTACTTC. It translates to CASSIPMSGGRETQYF.

The chain recombines TRBV6-5 with TRBJ1-1; D call uncertain. CDR3 length: 14 residues. The germline V gene has CDR1 MNHEY and CDR2 SVGAGI. V was cut by 1 base and J by 4 bases, with 10 bases left in between. The DNA of the CDR3 is TGTGCCAGCAGTTACTTGGCCCCGGGCACTGAAGCTTTCTTT. This codes for CASSYLAPGTEAFF.

V gene TRBV30 combines with J gene TRBJ1-1; 8 bases line up with TRBD1. CDR3 size: 14 residues. The trim removed 5 bases at V and 9 bases at J, leaving 14 bases unmatched. Germline CDR1 is GTSNPN and CDR2 is SVGIG (reference sequence). The DNA for the CDR3 is TGTGCCTGGTTCCAGGGGGCGGTAGGGCCTCAAGCTTTCTTT. Translation gives CAWFQGAVGPQAFF.

CDR3 region: CASSLSGQSSNTEAFF. The CDR3 DNA is TGTGCCAGCAGCTTAAGCGGACAGTCATCCAACACTGAAGCTTTCTTT. The rearrangement uses TRBV7-9 and TRBJ1-1; a weak D match, TRBD1 (6 bases). CDR3 length: 16 amino acids. V lost 2 bases, J lost 2 bases, and 15 bases lay in between. The germline V gene encodes CDR1 SEHNR and CDR2 FQNEAQ (reference sequence).